This T cell receptor beta chain comes out of a study of blood T cell repertoires in COVID-19. The wider study: Specimens from acute and convalescent COVID-19 originated in the United States, Italy and Spain.

Using immunoSEQ multiplex PCR, the repertoire was profiled, and TCRdb retains in-frame clones only, with some absent. The sample carries 350,000 to 450,000 clones, 86% recorded once. Germline lookup yields CDR1 SGDLS and CDR2 YYNGEE. With V trimmed by 4 bases and J by 8 bases, 13 bases remained unmatched. The CDR3 is 16 residues long. Enrolled during active infection, Seattle patients were then followed longitudinally. The sample consisted of peripheral blood. The origin of this receptor is a woman in her fifties or sixties with COVID-19, enrolled during active disease. The J gene is TRBJ2-1, the V gene TRBV9; 9 nucleotides agree with TRBD2. The CDR3 spells CASSPQAGGPPHEQFF. As DNA, the CDR3 is TGTGCCAGCAGCCCTCAAGCGGGGGGTCCCCCCCATGAGCAGTTCTTC.